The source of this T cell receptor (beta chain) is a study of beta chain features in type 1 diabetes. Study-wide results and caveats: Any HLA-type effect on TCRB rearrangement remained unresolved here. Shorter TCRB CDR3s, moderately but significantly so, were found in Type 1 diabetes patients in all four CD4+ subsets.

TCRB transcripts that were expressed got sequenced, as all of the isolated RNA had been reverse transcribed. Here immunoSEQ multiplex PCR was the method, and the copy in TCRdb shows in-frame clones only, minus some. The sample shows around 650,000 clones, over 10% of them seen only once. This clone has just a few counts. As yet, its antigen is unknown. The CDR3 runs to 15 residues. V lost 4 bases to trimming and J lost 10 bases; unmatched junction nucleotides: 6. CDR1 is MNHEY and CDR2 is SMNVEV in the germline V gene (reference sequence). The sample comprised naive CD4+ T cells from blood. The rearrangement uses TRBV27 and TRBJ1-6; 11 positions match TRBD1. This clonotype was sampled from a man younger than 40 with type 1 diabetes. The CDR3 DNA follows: TGTGCCAGCAGTTGGGGACAGGGGGAAGGATCACCCCTCCACTTT. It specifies CASSWGQGEGSPLHF.